This T cell receptor beta chain was documented in a study of T cell responses to AZD1222 COVID-19 vaccine (dated by TCRdb to the early 2020s). About the investigation overall: TCR sequencing covered over 230 trial participants: 200 to 220 given two doses of AZD1222 and about 26 given two doses of MenACWY control vaccine. Trial participants were enrolled by age into 18-55, 56-69 and 70-plus year subgroups, with roughly 160, 29 and 62 TCR-sequenced participants respectively.

The CDR3 regions of human TCRbeta chains were subjected to immunosequencing. The paper's processing steps were these. Repertoire TCRs were matched against a reference library of SARS-CoV-2-specific TCRs generated with the MIRA antigen-specificity platform. Breadth meant the fraction of unique TCRs that were SARS-CoV-2-associated, whereas depth meant the fraction of total T cells that were SARS-CoV-2-associated. Each spike-specific TCR was assigned to its reactive spike region and to a CD4 or CD8 class using the MIRA data. Log10-transformed breadth and depth values were compared by one-way ANOVA with Sidak's multiple comparisons tests. TCRdb re-hosts the immuneACCESS table, in-frame sequences only. Its copies lack some clones; in the studies checked, an unresolved V gene accounts for under half of them, and the cause for the rest is not known. That table gives V, J and clone size, and the DNA gave D and trimming. This sample holds more than 150,000 clones; roughly 92% were observed only once. In total, the top ten clones hold around 1.5% of the sample.

CDR1 and CDR2 were assigned from the germline V gene (reference sequence) as GTSNPN and SVGIG. V is pruned by 4 bases and J by 7 bases, leaving 4 bases of the junction without a gene match. The CDR3 numbers 12 residues from cysteine through phenylalanine. Left in the record is the CDR3 DNA by itself, 36 bases read in frame from the first base. A word on this clone: Its binding antigen is unknown. No much larger clone is present one base from it, and per-base qualities are unavailable.

According to the study, the label for this sample's time point signals: about 28 days (+/-7) after the second vaccine dose. AZD1222 recipients with second doses at about 4 weeks or about 12 weeks were pooled, because spike-specific TCR depth and breadth did not differ between schedules. Vaccinee samples came from UK trials COV001 and COV002, including a single-blind randomized controlled phase 2/3 trial of AZD1222 (ChAdOx1 nCoV-19) in healthy adults. For TCRbeta chain sequencing, PBMC samples from trial participants were taken at day 0 and at day 28 after the second dose. General conclusions and limits of the study: Most participants were white British and females outnumbered males, and the authors suggested that clonal diversity may have been underestimated. Conclusions about previously exposed vaccinees are limited because only five to seven AZD1222 recipients were SARS-CoV-2 seropositive at baseline. Nearly half of unique spike-specific TCRs reportedly recognized epitopes outside regions mutated in the B.1.351 and B.1.1.7 variants. The 56-69-year group was small, and its depth increase did not reach significance, likely because of low power. Because no day 14 peak-response samples were available, the repertoires could be characterized only after the peak T cell response. The whole spike protein was spanned by vaccine-associated CD4 TCRs, and dominant responses were seen in regions 160-218 and 743-854. After two AZD1222 doses, both the breadth and the depth of spike-specific TCRs were significantly higher than at day 0 and than in MenACWY recipients.

Rearrangement joined TRBV30 to TRBJ1-1; TRBD1 lines up with 9 middle nucleotides. This TCR was sampled from an adult who received the AZD1222 COVID-19 vaccine. Specimen: peripheral blood, collected 28 days after the second AZD1222 dose. The encoded CDR3 is CAWTTTGGEAFF. In nucleotide form, the sequence is TGTGCCTGGACTACGACAGGGGGTGAAGCTTTCTTT.